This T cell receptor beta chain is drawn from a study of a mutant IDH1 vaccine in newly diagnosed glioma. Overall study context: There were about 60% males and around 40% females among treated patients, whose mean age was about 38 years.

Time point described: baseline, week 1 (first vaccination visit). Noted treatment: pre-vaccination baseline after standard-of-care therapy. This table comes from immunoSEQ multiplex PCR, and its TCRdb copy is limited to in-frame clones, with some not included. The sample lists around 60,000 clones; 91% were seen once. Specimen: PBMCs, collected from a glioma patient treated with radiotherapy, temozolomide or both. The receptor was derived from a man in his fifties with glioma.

The CDR3: CASSLGIHRVLAYEQYF. The CDR3 nucleotides read TGTGCCAGCAGCTTGGGGATTCACCGTGTGTTAGCCTACGAGCAGTACTTC. The gene calls are TRBV5-6 and TRBJ2-7; D unresolved. The CDR3 has 17 amino acids. Germline V gene sequence: CDR1 SGHDT, CDR2 YYEEEE. V was cut by 0 bases and J by 2 bases, with 18 bases left in between.